Shown below are 9 T cell receptor beta chains from a single sample sequenced in a study of graft-versus-host responses after intestinal transplantation. Using immunoSEQ multiplex PCR, the repertoire was profiled, and TCRdb retains in-frame clones only, with some absent. The sample includes about 20,000 clones, 86% of them seen just once. The specimen was PBMCs, collected about 240 days after intestinal transplant. Source of these receptors: a human patient who received an intestinal transplant, so some T cells may come from the graft donor.

The genes are TRBV4-1 and TRBJ2-5, with D possibly TRBD2 on 7 matching bases. The CDR3 length is 15 residues. CDR1 and CDR2 (germline): MGHRA, YSYEKL. V lost 1 base, J lost 4 bases, and 13 bases lay in between. DNA of the CDR3: TGCGCCAGCAGCCAAGGAGGGGCGGGGGCAGAGACCCAGTACTTC. This encodes CASSQGGAGAETQYF.

The V gene is TRBV6-1, the J gene TRBJ1-2, with D uncertain. The CDR3 contains 11 residues. CDR1 is MNHNS, CDR2 SASEGT, per germline. Trimming took 8 bases from V and 4 from J, leaving 8 bases between them. This chain's CDR3 is CASGTTYGYTF. As DNA, the CDR3 is TGTGCCAGCGGAACAACCTATGGCTACACCTTC.

The genes are TRBV9 and TRBJ2-3; 12 bases align to TRBD2. Germline trimming cut 4 bases from V and 6 bases from J; bases unmatched to any gene: 6. The germline V gene has CDR1 SGDLS and CDR2 YYNGEE. CDR3 length equals 15 residues. The CDR3 DNA follows: TGTGCCAGCAGCTCTAGCGGGGGGGCAGGGGATACGCAGTATTTT. Its protein product is CASSSSGGAGDTQYF.

The chain combines TRBV2 with TRBJ2-5, with D maybe TRBD1 (6 bases). This CDR3 is 13 amino acids long. Trimming removed 7 bases from V and 3 bases from J, with 12 bases in between. CDR1 SNHLY and CDR2 FYNNEI come from the germline V gene. The DNA of the CDR3 is TGTGCCAGCAACCGACAGGAAAAAGAGACCCAGTACTTC. Translating gives CASNRQEKETQYF.

The sample holds a few counts of this clone. Distinct nucleotide sequences in the sample also encode this CDR3. The chain links TRBV5-5 to TRBJ2-2; 8 bases are shared with TRBD2. Germline-derived CDR1 and CDR2 are SGHKS and YYEKEE (reference sequence). J gave up 4 bases and V 7 bases, and 12 bases lay outside the gene matches. The CDR3 extends over 16 amino acids. The CDR3 nucleotides read TGTGCCAGCGCCAGGGCGGGGGGACGAGGCACCGGGGAGCTGTTTTTT. Translated, it gives CASARAGGRGTGELFF.

The chain is built from TRBV6-1 and TRBJ2-2; D possibly corresponds to TRBD1 (6 bases). Germline assignment: CDR1 MNHNS and CDR2 SASEGT. The CDR3 spans 13 residues. Deletions cut 9 bases from V and 6 bases from J, with 14 bases between. The CDR3 sequence: CARQQGNPGELFF. The CDR3 DNA reads TGTGCCAGACAACAGGGTAATCCCGGGGAGCTGTTTTTT.

This sequence joins TRBV18 and TRBJ2-5; TRBD1 matches 7 bases. CDR3 size: 14 residues. The junction had 5 bases not matched to a gene; V was cut back by 6 bases and J by 1 base. Germline assignment: CDR1 KGHSH and CDR2 LQKENI. CDR3 sequence (DNA): TGTGCCAGCTCGCCCCGGGACAGCCAAGAGACCCAGTACTTC. Amino acids: CASSPRDSQETQYF.

The rearrangement uses TRBV27 and TRBJ2-2; D remains unclear. V was cut by 4 bases and J by 3 bases, with 6 bases left in between. Germline CDR1 is MNHEY and CDR2 is SMNVEV (reference sequence). This CDR3 is built from 13 residues. The CDR3 DNA reads TGTGCCAGCAGTTCTGGCTACACCGGGGAGCTGTTTTTT. Translated: CASSSGYTGELFF.

This rearrangement joins TRBV2 to TRBJ2-3; the D gene could be TRBD1 or TRBD2 (7 bases each). Trimming stripped 7 bases from V and 0 bases from J, with 17 bases between. CDR3 size: 16 residues. The germline V gene has CDR1 SNHLY and CDR2 FYNNEI. CDR3 loop: CASIRGGRSSTDTQYF. CDR3 bases: TGTGCCAGCATCAGGGGGGGACGGAGCAGCACAGATACGCAGTATTTT.